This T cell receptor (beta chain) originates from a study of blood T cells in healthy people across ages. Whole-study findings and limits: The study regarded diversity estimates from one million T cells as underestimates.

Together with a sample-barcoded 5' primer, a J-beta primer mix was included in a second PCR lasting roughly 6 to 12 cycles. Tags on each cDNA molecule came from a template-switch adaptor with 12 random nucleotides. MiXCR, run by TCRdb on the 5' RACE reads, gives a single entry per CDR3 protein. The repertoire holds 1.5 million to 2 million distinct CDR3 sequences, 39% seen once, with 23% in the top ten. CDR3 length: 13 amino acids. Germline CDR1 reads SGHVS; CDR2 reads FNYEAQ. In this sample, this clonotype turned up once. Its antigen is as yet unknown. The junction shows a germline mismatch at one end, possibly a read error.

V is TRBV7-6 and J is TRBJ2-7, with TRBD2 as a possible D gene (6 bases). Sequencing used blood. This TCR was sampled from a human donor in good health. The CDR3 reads CARSLSAGYEQYF. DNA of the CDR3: TGTGCCCGCAGCTTAAGTGCGGGGTACGAGCAGTACTTC.